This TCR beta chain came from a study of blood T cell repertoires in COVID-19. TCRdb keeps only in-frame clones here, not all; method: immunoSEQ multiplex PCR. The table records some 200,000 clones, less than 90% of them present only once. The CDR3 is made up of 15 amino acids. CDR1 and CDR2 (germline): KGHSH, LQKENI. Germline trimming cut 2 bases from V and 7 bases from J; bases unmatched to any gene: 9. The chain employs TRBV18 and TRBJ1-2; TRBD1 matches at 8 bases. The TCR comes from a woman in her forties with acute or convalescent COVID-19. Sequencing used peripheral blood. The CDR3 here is CASSPGRGPFGGYTF. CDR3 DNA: TGTGCCAGCTCACCAGGCAGGGGGCCATTTGGTGGCTACACCTTC. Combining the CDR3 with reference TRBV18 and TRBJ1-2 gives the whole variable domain NAGVMQNPRHLVRRRGQEARLRCSPMKGHSHVYWYRQLPEEGLKFMVYLQKENIIDESGMPKERFSAEFPKEGPSILRIQQVVRGDSAAYFCASSPGRGPFGGYTFGSGTRLTVV.